What follows are 24 T cell receptor beta chains derived from one specimen sequenced in a study of blood T cell repertoires in COVID-19. Clones were read by immunoSEQ multiplex PCR, and TCRdb kept only the in-frame ones, dropping some. The sample contains around 100,000 clones, roughly 84% of which appear only once. Sequencing was performed on peripheral blood. These receptors were obtained from a human donor in a cohort sampled during active COVID-19.

The chain's CDR3 is CASSFSGGAGDTQYF. The CDR3 DNA follows: TGTGCCAGCAGTTTCAGCGGGGGGGCCGGAGATACGCAGTATTTT. The chain joins TRBV27 to TRBJ2-3; TRBD2 aligns across 10 bases. The germline gives CDR1 MNHEY, CDR2 SMNVEV (reference sequence). V lost 3 bases, J lost 5 bases, and 5 bases stayed unmatched. This CDR3 has 15 residues.

This clone was detected once. The chain uses TRBV7-2 and TRBJ1-2; D possibly corresponds to TRBD1 (6 bases). The germline V and J ends were trimmed by 5 bases and 3 bases, with 16 bases remaining between them. The CDR3 extends over 15 amino acids. Germline CDR1 SGHTA, CDR2 FQGNSA. The CDR3 nucleotides are TGTGCCAGCAGCCAGGGAGAGGGGGTCTACTATGGCTACACCTTC. It is translated as CASSQGEGVYYGYTF. Combining the CDR3 with reference TRBV7-2 and TRBJ1-2 gives the whole variable domain GAGVSQSPSNKVTEKGKDVELRCDPISGHTALYWYRQSLGQGLEFLIYFQGNSAPDKSGLPSDRFSAERTGGSVSTLTIQRTQQEDSAVYLCASSQGEGVYYGYTFGSGTRLTVV.

This chain uses TRBV19 with TRBJ2-7; TRBD2 aligns across 7 bases. Looked up from germline, CDR1 is LNHDA and CDR2 is SQIVND (reference sequence). The ends lost 5 bases at V and 2 bases at J; junction bases unmatched: 6. This CDR3 has 14 residues. The CDR3 coding sequence is TGTGCCAGTAGTTCGCCTAGCGGAACCTACGAGCAGTACTTC. Its translation is CASSSPSGTYEQYF.

The rearrangement joins TRBV19 to TRBJ1-5, with 8 bases that match TRBD1. The V gene's germline CDR1 is LNHDA and CDR2 SQIVND (reference sequence). J lost 8 bases, V lost 7 bases, and 10 bases had no gene match. The CDR3 covers 14 residues. CDR3 in amino acids: CASTSRGLVKPQHF. CDR3 in DNA: TGTGCCAGTACGAGCAGGGGGCTTGTGAAGCCCCAGCATTTT.

This chain links TRBV4-1 with TRBJ1-5; the D is unclear. In germline, CDR1 is MGHRA, CDR2 YSYEKL. The CDR3 sequence is 16 residues long. V shed 1 base and J shed 1 base, with 11 bases lying between them. Here the CDR3 DNA reads TGCGCCAGCAGCCAAGTTCCCTCAGGAAGCAATCAGCCCCAGCATTTT. This gives the protein CASSQVPSGSNQPQHF.

V and J are TRBV25-1 and TRBJ1-1; 9 nucleotides align to TRBD1. The CDR3 runs 16 residues. CDR1 and CDR2 from the germline V gene are MGHDK and SYGVNS. J gave up 1 base and V 1 base, and 4 bases lay outside the gene matches. The CDR3 loop reads CASSEFTGGRNTEAFF. For the CDR3, the DNA is TGTGCCAGCAGTGAATTCACAGGGGGCAGGAACACTGAAGCTTTCTTT.

The genes are TRBV19 and TRBJ1-5; D unclear. Germline V CDR1 and CDR2: LNHDA, SQIVND (reference sequence). The ends were cut back, 5 bases at V and 13 bases at J, with 12 bases in the middle. This CDR3 is 11 amino acids long. The CDR3 sequence: CASSFGDLQHF. CDR3 DNA sequence: TGTGCCAGTAGTTTCGGGGATTTACAGCATTTT.

On this clone: Other DNA variants within this sample encode the same CDR3. The chain carries TRBV6-5 and TRBJ1-1; D call uncertain. Trimming pared 8 bases from V and 1 base from J, leaving 14 bases between. This CDR3 is 14 amino acids long. CDR1 is MNHEY, CDR2 SVGAGI, per germline. CDR3 loop: CASRSGGRNTEAFF. The CDR3 nucleotides read TGTGCCAGCCGGTCAGGAGGGAGGAACACTGAAGCTTTCTTT.

V and J are TRBV24-1 and TRBJ1-4, with 9 nucleotides matching TRBD1. From germline, CDR1 is KGHDR and CDR2 SFDVKD. The trim removed 3 bases at V and 7 bases at J, leaving 2 bases unmatched. The CDR3 totals 14 residues. CDR3 DNA: TGTGCCACCAGTGATGGGACAGGGTCTGAAAAACTGTTTTTT. Amino acids: CATSDGTGSEKLFF.

The chain links TRBV6-1 to TRBJ1-6; possible D gene TRBD1, 6 bases. V was cut by 4 bases and J by 0 bases, with 10 bases left in between. This CDR3 has 16 residues. Germline V gene lookup returns CDR1 MNHNS and CDR2 SASEGT. CDR3 DNA: TGTGCCAGCAGTGTCCGGGACAACTCCTATAATTCACCCCTCCACTTT. Translation gives CASSVRDNSYNSPLHF.

The genes are TRBV19 and TRBJ1-2, with 10 nucleotides matching TRBD1. The germline gives CDR1 LNHDA, CDR2 SQIVND (reference sequence). Trimming took 7 bases from V and 7 from J; bases not matched to a gene: 9. The length of the CDR3 is 14 residues. The chain's CDR3 is CASTTGGTGAGYTF. The CDR3 DNA follows: TGTGCCAGTACCACGGGCGGGACAGGGGCTGGCTACACCTTC.

The J gene is TRBJ1-6, the V gene TRBV16, with D possibly being TRBD1 (5 bases). This CDR3 has 14 residues. The V end was cut by 7 bases, the J end by 6 bases, with 13 bases between. Germline lookup yields CDR1 KGHSY and CDR2 FQNENV. CDR3 in DNA: TGTGCCAGCACGGAGGGGTCGATTAATTCACCCCTCCACTTT. Its protein is CASTEGSINSPLHF.

The sample holds a few counts of this clone. The V call is TRBV9, the J call TRBJ2-2; D may be TRBD2 (5 bases). Germline V gives CDR1 SGDLS, CDR2 YYNGEE. V was trimmed by 0 bases and J by 5 bases, leaving 8 bases between them. This CDR3 contains 14 residues. The CDR3 DNA follows: TGTGCCAGCAGCGTAGAACTAGTTACCGGGGAGCTGTTTTTT. Protein: CASSVELVTGELFF.

Note on this clone: Different DNA sequences within this sample yield the same CDR3. This rearrangement joins TRBV3-1 (or the pseudogene TRBV3-2) to TRBJ2-7; D is uncertain. Trimming shortened V by 4 bases and J by 2 bases, and 12 bases separated the two germline ends. Germline CDR1 LGHDT, CDR2 YNNKEL (reference sequence). The CDR3 loop spans 14 amino acids. The CDR3 spells CASSPTPEAYEQYF. The CDR3 coding sequence is TGTGCCAGCAGCCCAACTCCCGAAGCCTACGAGCAGTACTTC.

This clone was detected once. The chain is built from TRBV5-1 and TRBJ1-6; TRBD1 matches at 9 bases. The ends lost 7 bases at V and 8 bases at J; junction bases unmatched: 10. Germline CDR1 is SGHRS and CDR2 is YFSETQ. The CDR3 runs to 15 residues. CDR3 amino acids: CASRARRQGDSPLHF. CDR3 nucleotide sequence: TGCGCCAGCCGGGCCCGAAGACAGGGGGATTCACCCCTCCACTTT.

This chain connects TRBV5-1 to TRBJ2-5, with 8 bases lining up with TRBD1. The CDR3 has 16 amino acids. The V segment lost 4 bases and the J segment 5 bases; nucleotides outside the gene matches: 13. Germline V gene lookup returns CDR1 SGHRS and CDR2 YFSETQ. Here the CDR3 DNA reads TGCGCCAGCAGCCCCGAAGGGACAGGCTACGGGGAGACCCAGTACTTC. This translates into CASSPEGTGYGETQYF.

The chain has TRBV5-1 and TRBJ1-1, with 7 bases fitting TRBD1. The CDR3 has 14 residues. V trimming: 2 bases; J trimming: 3 bases; junction bases outside the gene matches: 4. Germline V lookup: CDR1 SGHRS, CDR2 YFSETQ. CDR3 sequence reads: CASSLQGQHTEAFF. The CDR3 coding sequence is TGCGCCAGCAGCTTACAGGGGCAACACACTGAAGCTTTCTTT.

The rearrangement links TRBV11-2 to TRBJ2-5, with D tentatively TRBD1 (6 bases). Germline V CDR1 and CDR2: SGHAT, FQNNGV. The CDR3 length is 15 residues. V was shortened by 4 bases and J by 5 bases, with 17 bases between the two germline ends. In DNA form, the CDR3 reads TGTGCCAGCAGCTCAACAGGGTTGGGTGGGGAGACCCAGTACTTC. Its translation is CASSSTGLGGETQYF.

The rearrangement uses TRBV30 and TRBJ1-4; 9 bases map to TRBD1. Germline V gene data show CDR1 as GTSNPN and CDR2 as SVGIG (reference sequence). The V and J ends lost 5 bases and 7 bases, in that order; junction bases with no gene match: 8. CDR3 length: 14 residues. The CDR3 coding sequence is TGTGCCTGGCAAACAGGGGGCATGCGTGAAAAACTGTTTTTT. Translated, it gives CAWQTGGMREKLFF.

The chain employs TRBV20-1 and TRBJ1-2; TRBD1 aligns across 10 bases. The CDR3 runs to 14 residues. The J segment lost 7 bases and the V segment lost 3 bases, leaving 8 bases of the junction unmatched. Germline V gene sequence: CDR1 DFQATT, CDR2 SNEGSKA (reference sequence). CDR3 amino acids: CSASRTGGMGGYTF. In DNA form, the CDR3 reads TGCAGTGCTAGTCGGACAGGGGGGATGGGTGGCTACACCTTC.

The J gene is TRBJ1-1, the V gene TRBV5-5; 8 positions match TRBD1. The CDR3 sequence is 16 residues long. The germline V gene encodes CDR1 SGHKS and CDR2 YYEKEE (reference sequence). V trimming: 2 bases; J trimming: 4 bases; junction bases outside the gene matches: 10. In DNA form, the CDR3 reads TGTGCCAGCAGCTTTTCGGACAGGGAATTGGTCACTGAAGCTTTCTTT. Residues: CASSFSDRELVTEAFF.

DNA for the CDR3: TGTGCCAGCAGCCTCAGTTATTCTGGAAACACCATATATTTT. Its protein is CASSLSYSGNTIYF. The gene calls are TRBV5-4 and TRBJ1-3, with unresolved D. The germline V and J ends were trimmed by 4 bases and 1 base, with 9 bases remaining between them. Germline-derived CDR1 and CDR2 are SGHNT and YYREEE (reference sequence). This CDR3 has 14 residues.

The chain uses TRBV24-1 and TRBJ2-5; D is perhaps TRBD2 (7 bases). V was trimmed by 4 bases and J by 10 bases, leaving 18 bases between them. Germline CDR1 reads KGHDR; CDR2 reads SFDVKD. This CDR3 has 14 amino acids. The CDR3 reads CATSDPGGLRGQYF. DNA of the CDR3: TGTGCCACCAGTGACCCCGGGGGGCTGAGGGGCCAGTACTTC.

This sequence joins TRBV29-1 and TRBJ2-3; TRBD1 matches at 8 bases. This CDR3 contains 15 residues. In germline, CDR1 is SQVTM, CDR2 ANQGSEA. J lost 4 bases, V lost 7 bases, and 13 bases had no gene match. The CDR3 protein is CSATRQGMSADTQYF. Here the CDR3 DNA reads TGCAGCGCGACCAGACAGGGGATGAGCGCAGATACGCAGTATTTT.